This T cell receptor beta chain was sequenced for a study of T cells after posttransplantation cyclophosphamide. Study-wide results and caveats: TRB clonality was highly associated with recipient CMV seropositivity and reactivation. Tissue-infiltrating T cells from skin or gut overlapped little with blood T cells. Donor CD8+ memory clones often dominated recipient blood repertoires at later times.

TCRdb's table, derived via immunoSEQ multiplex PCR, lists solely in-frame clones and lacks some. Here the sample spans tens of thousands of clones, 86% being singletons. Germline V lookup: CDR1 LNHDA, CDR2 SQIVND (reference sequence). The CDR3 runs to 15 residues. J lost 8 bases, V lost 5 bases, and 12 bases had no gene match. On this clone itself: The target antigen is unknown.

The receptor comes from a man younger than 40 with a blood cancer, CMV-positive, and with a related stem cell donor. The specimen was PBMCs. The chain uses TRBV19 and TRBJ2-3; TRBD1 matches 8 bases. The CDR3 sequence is CASSSGRGRFATQYF. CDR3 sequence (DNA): TGTGCCAGTAGTTCGGGCAGGGGGCGGTTTGCTACGCAGTATTTT.